This entry lists 24 T cell receptor beta chains sequenced from one sample in a study of blood T cell repertoires in COVID-19. The data were produced by immunoSEQ multiplex PCR, yet TCRdb's version contains in-frame clones alone and is incomplete. In the table there are 70,000 to 90,000 clones, around four fifths of which are singletons. Sequencing was done on a sample of peripheral blood. The receptors were gathered from a woman older than 75 with acute or convalescent COVID-19.

This clone was seen only once. CDR3 bases: TGTGCCAGTAGCCCTACCGGGGGGCCCCAGTACTTC. Amino acid sequence: CASSPTGGPQYF. V is TRBV19 and J is TRBJ2-5, with D tentatively TRBD2 (7 bases). The CDR3 runs to 12 residues. From germline, CDR1 is LNHDA and CDR2 SQIVND (reference sequence). Between the trimmed V and J ends, which lost 6 bases and 9 bases, there was a span of 14 bases.

The CDR3 here is CASSLPTGEGTDTQYF. In nucleotides, the CDR3 is TGCGCCAGCAGCTTACCAACAGGGGAGGGCACAGATACGCAGTATTTT. V and J are TRBV5-1 and TRBJ2-3; a weak D match, TRBD1 (7 bases). V was clipped by 2 bases and J by 1 base, with 14 bases between them. This CDR3 is built from 16 residues. The germline V gene has CDR1 SGHRS and CDR2 YFSETQ.

This clone has just a few counts. The V gene is TRBV7-6, the J gene TRBJ2-3; 10 bases line up with TRBD1. There are 13 residues in the CDR3. Germline lookup yields CDR1 SGHVS and CDR2 FNYEAQ. The V and J ends lost 6 bases and 4 bases, in that order; junction bases with no gene match: 1. The CDR3, as DNA: TGTGCCAGCAGGGGGACAGGGGCAGATACGCAGTATTTT. This sequence encodes CASRGTGADTQYF.

The chain recombines TRBV5-1 with TRBJ1-2; D is perhaps TRBD1 (5 bases). Germline V gene lookup returns CDR1 SGHRS and CDR2 YFSETQ. The CDR3 totals 15 residues. Trimming pared 2 bases from V and 4 bases from J, leaving 15 bases between. The CDR3 bases are TGCGCCAGCAGCTTAACCCCACAGGAGCCCTATGGCTACACCTTC. Encoded protein: CASSLTPQEPYGYTF.

The rearrangement joins TRBV29-1 to TRBJ1-5; D call uncertain. V lost 2 bases to trimming and J lost 0 bases, with 8 bases between them. CDR3 length: 14 residues. Germline CDR1 and CDR2: SQVTM and ANQGSEA. CDR3 loop: CSVESGNSNQPQHF. The CDR3 DNA reads as TGCAGCGTTGAATCGGGTAATAGCAATCAGCCCCAGCATTTT. The full variable domain, with the rest looked up from reference TRBV29-1 and TRBJ1-5, is SAVISQKPSRDICQRGTSLTIQCQVDSQVTMMFWYRQQPGQSLTLIATANQGSEATYESGFVIDKFPISRPNLTFSTLTVSNMSPEDSSIYLCSVESGNSNQPQHFGDGTRLSIL.

This clone was recorded a few times. The CDR3 DNA reads TGTGCCAGCAGCTTAGCCAGGGACTCCAACTACAATGAGCAGTTCTTC. Translated, it gives CASSLARDSNYNEQFF. The chain couples TRBV7-8 to TRBJ2-1; D perhaps matches TRBD2 (6 bases). This CDR3 is built from 16 residues. V was clipped by 0 bases and J by 3 bases, with 12 bases between them. Germline lookup yields CDR1 SGHVS and CDR2 FQNEAQ. The complete variable domain, with remaining parts taken from reference TRBV7-8 and TRBJ2-1, reads GAGVSQSPRYKVAKRGQDVALRCDPISGHVSLFWYQQALGQGPEFLTYFQNEAQLDKSGLPSDRFFAERPEGSVSTLKIQRTQQEDSAVYLCASSLARDSNYNEQFFGPGTRLTVL.

The chain links TRBV25-1 to TRBJ2-7, with no clear D. Trimming removed 1 base from V and 7 bases from J, with 11 bases in between. Germline values: CDR1 MGHDK, CDR2 SYGVNS. The CDR3 is 13 residues long. CDR3 sequence: CASSESWSEEQYF. The CDR3 bases are TGTGCCAGCAGTGAATCCTGGAGCGAGGAGCAGTACTTC.

This clone was seen just once. The chain combines TRBV18 with TRBJ1-1; TRBD1 matches at 9 bases. The V segment lost 5 bases and the J segment 4 bases; nucleotides outside the gene matches: 11. The CDR3 runs 16 residues. Germline V CDR1 and CDR2: KGHSH, LQKENI. DNA of the CDR3: TGTGCCAGCTCAGGTCCCGGGACAGGGCTGGGCACTGAAGCTTTCTTT. The encoded protein is CASSGPGTGLGTEAFF.

This clone was seen only once. The chain has TRBV19 and TRBJ1-4, with 12 bases matching TRBD1. The CDR3 consists of 14 residues. The germline V gene encodes CDR1 LNHDA and CDR2 SQIVND (reference sequence). J lost 7 bases, V lost 5 bases, and 2 bases had no gene match. The CDR3 spells CASSGTGGGEKLFF. In DNA, the CDR3 is TGTGCCAGTAGTGGGACAGGGGGCGGTGAAAAACTGTTTTTT.

This chain joins TRBV11-1 and TRBJ1-2, with 7 bases aligning to TRBD1. The CDR3 runs 15 residues. Germline V gene data show CDR1 as SGHAT and CDR2 as FQDESV (reference sequence). Trimming took 5 bases from V and 4 from J; bases not matched to a gene: 10. The CDR3: CASSRSRGGGYGYTF. CDR3 in DNA: TGTGCCAGCAGCCGATCGCGAGGGGGCGGCTATGGCTACACCTTC.

The chain couples TRBV5-4 to TRBJ2-1, with 10 bases that match TRBD2. The V and J ends lost 1 base and 7 bases, in that order; junction bases with no gene match: 5. Germline V gives CDR1 SGHNT, CDR2 YYREEE (reference sequence). CDR3 size: 15 residues. The CDR3 sequence: CASSLSSGGYNEQFF. In DNA, the CDR3 is TGTGCCAGCAGCTTGTCTAGCGGGGGTTATAATGAGCAGTTCTTC.

The chain recombines TRBV6-5 with TRBJ2-3; perhaps TRBD1 as D (5 bases). Per the germline V gene, CDR1 is MNHEY and CDR2 is SVGAGI. Trimming shortened V by 0 bases and J by 6 bases, and 13 bases separated the two germline ends. The CDR3 consists of 15 residues. The DNA of the CDR3 is TGTGCCAGCAGTTACTCGTCGTTGGGGCTGGATACGCAGTATTTT. Its protein is CASSYSSLGLDTQYF.

The V and J genes are TRBV7-6 and TRBJ1-2, with D possibly TRBD1 on 5 matching bases. There are 14 residues in the CDR3. CDR1 and CDR2 from the germline V gene are SGHVS and FNYEAQ. The ends were cut back, 5 bases at V and 3 bases at J, with 13 bases in the middle. The CDR3 loop is CASSPKTGDYGYTF. The DNA for the CDR3 is TGTGCCAGCAGCCCAAAAACAGGAGACTATGGCTACACCTTC.

The J gene is TRBJ2-3, the V gene TRBV5-4, with D tentatively TRBD2 (7 bases). Germline CDR1 and CDR2: SGHNT and YYREEE (reference sequence). The CDR3 sequence is 16 residues long. V lost 0 bases and J 2 bases, leaving 13 bases between the germline ends. This chain's CDR3 is CASSLVGGGSTDTQYF. The CDR3 nucleotides are TGTGCCAGCAGCTTGGTAGGGGGGGGCTCCACAGATACGCAGTATTTT.

The chain is built from TRBV7-8 and TRBJ2-7; 7 bases map to TRBD2. V trimming: 2 bases; J trimming: 7 bases; junction bases outside the gene matches: 17. The CDR3 is 17 amino acids. Germline V gives CDR1 SGHVS, CDR2 FQNEAQ. The CDR3 loop reads CASSLQFSGRSPLEQYF. The CDR3 DNA follows: TGTGCCAGCAGCTTACAGTTTTCCGGGAGGTCACCCCTTGAGCAGTACTTC.

This chain links TRBV11-3 with TRBJ2-3, with 13 bases identical to TRBD2. After removal of 1 base from V and 3 bases from J, the junction contained 10 bases not matched to a gene. CDR3 length: 19 amino acids. Per the germline V gene, CDR1 is SGHNT and CDR2 is YENEEA. CDR3 DNA: TGTGCCAGCAGCTTAGCCTGGGGGACTAGCGGGGACTTGACAGATACGCAGTATTTT. Translated: CASSLAWGTSGDLTDTQYF.

J is TRBJ2-3 and V is TRBV29-1, with 7 bases lining up with TRBD2. The length of the CDR3 is 12 residues. In germline, CDR1 is SQVTM, CDR2 ANQGSEA. V dropped 6 bases and J dropped 4; count of bases not matched to a gene: 4. This CDR3 is CSVPRGADTQYF. DNA of the CDR3: TGCAGCGTCCCCCGGGGGGCAGATACGCAGTATTTT.

The rearrangement uses TRBV2 and TRBJ2-5; D is unresolved. Germline V gene lookup returns CDR1 SNHLY and CDR2 FYNNEI. This CDR3 region has 13 residues. V was clipped by 6 bases and J by 0 bases, with 8 bases between them. The CDR3 sequence is CASSLGHQETQYF. The CDR3 DNA reads TGTGCCAGCAGCCTAGGTCACCAAGAGACCCAGTACTTC.

CDR3 sequence: CASSSGQGPNEQYF. The DNA for the CDR3 is TGCGCCAGCAGCTCGGGACAGGGACCCAACGAGCAGTACTTC. The rearrangement uses TRBV5-1 and TRBJ2-7; TRBD1 matches at 9 bases. Germline V gene lookup returns CDR1 SGHRS and CDR2 YFSETQ. The V segment lost 3 bases and the J segment 5 bases; nucleotides outside the gene matches: 6. There are 14 residues in the CDR3.

The chain recombines TRBV19 with TRBJ2-3; 8 bases are shared with TRBD2. The germline V gene encodes CDR1 LNHDA and CDR2 SQIVND (reference sequence). The CDR3 contains 16 residues. V lost 3 bases, J lost 2 bases, and 7 bases stayed unmatched. CDR3 in amino acids: CASSILTSGPTDTQYF. CDR3 bases: TGTGCCAGTAGTATCCTCACTAGCGGTCCCACAGATACGCAGTATTTT.

V usage is TRBV18 and J usage is TRBJ1-3, with D possibly TRBD1 on 5 matching bases. This CDR3 spans 14 amino acids. Germline values: CDR1 KGHSH, CDR2 LQKENI. V was trimmed by 3 bases and J by 0 bases, leaving 6 bases between them. DNA of the CDR3: TGTGCCAGCTCACCGGGGGGCTCTGGAAACACCATATATTTT. Translated, it gives CASSPGGSGNTIYF.

The chain employs TRBV12-5 and TRBJ2-1; possible D gene TRBD2, 7 bases. V was trimmed by 1 base and J by 0 bases, leaving 13 bases between them. CDR3 size: 17 residues. Germline CDR1 LGHNT, CDR2 FRNRAP. CDR3 nucleotide sequence: TGTGCTAGTGGTTTGGGCGGGGGCCTGAGCTCCTACAATGAGCAGTTCTTC. This sequence encodes CASGLGGGLSSYNEQFF.

The V and J genes are TRBV3-1 (or the pseudogene TRBV3-2) and TRBJ2-1; possibly TRBD2 for D (5 bases). Between the trimmed V and J ends, which lost 7 bases and 4 bases, there was a span of 20 bases. The germline V gene encodes CDR1 LGHDT and CDR2 YNNKEL (reference sequence). The CDR3 is 16 residues long. CDR3 in DNA: TGTGCCAGCACCCCGGGCACGGGGAGATCATACAATGAGCAGTTCTTC. Translation gives CASTPGTGRSYNEQFF.

This chain joins TRBV12-5 and TRBJ2-1; 9 positions agree with TRBD2. This CDR3 is built from 20 residues. The V gene end was trimmed by 1 base and the J gene end by 0 bases; junction bases not matched to a gene: 13. Germline CDR1 LGHNT, CDR2 FRNRAP. The CDR3 sequence: CASGLDTVGGRGSSYNEQFF. As DNA, the CDR3 is TGTGCTAGTGGTTTGGATACAGTTGGCGGGAGGGGTAGCTCCTACAATGAGCAGTTCTTC.